This T cell receptor (beta chain) is from a study of Graves' ophthalmopathy and Graves' hyperthyroidism. As the template, RNA transcripts were used to amplify TCR beta CDR3 regions. HTBI primers were employed in first-round RT-PCR, then a second-round multiplex PCR followed. TCRdb itself ran the multiplex PCR reads through MiXCR, one entry per CDR3 protein. The sample contains hundreds of thousands of distinct CDR3 sequences, approximately 21% of which appear only once. Excluded: other autoimmune disease, uncontrolled infection, pregnancy or lactation. This CDR3 has 15 amino acids. Germline V gene sequence: CDR1 SGHVS, CDR2 FQNEAQ. Germline trimming cut 5 bases from V and 4 bases from J; bases unmatched to any gene: 8.

This sequence joins TRBV7-8 and TRBJ2-5; TRBD2 matches at 9 bases. The sequencing input was peripheral blood. This sequence originates from a woman younger than 35 with stable Graves' hyperthyroidism. The CDR3 bases are TGTGCCAGCAGCCCGGGACTAGCTATAATAGAGACCCAGTACTTC. Encoded protein: CASSPGLAIIETQYF.